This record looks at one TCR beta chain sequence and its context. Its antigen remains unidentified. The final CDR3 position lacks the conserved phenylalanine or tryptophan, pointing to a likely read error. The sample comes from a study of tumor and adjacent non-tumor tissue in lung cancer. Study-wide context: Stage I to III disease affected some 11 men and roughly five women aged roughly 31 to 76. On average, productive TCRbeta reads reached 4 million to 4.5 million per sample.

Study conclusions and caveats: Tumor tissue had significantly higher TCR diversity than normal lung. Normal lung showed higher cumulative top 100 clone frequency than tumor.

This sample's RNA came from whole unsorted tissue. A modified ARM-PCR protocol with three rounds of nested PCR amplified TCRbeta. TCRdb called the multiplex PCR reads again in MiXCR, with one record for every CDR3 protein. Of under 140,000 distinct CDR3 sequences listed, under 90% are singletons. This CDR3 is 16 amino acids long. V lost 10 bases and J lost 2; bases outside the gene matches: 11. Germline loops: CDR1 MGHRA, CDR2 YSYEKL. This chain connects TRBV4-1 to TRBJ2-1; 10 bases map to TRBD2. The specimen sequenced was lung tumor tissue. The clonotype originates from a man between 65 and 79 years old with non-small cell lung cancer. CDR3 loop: CAISLSLAGAYNEQFY. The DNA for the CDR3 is TGCGCCATCTCGCTCTCTCTAGCGGGAGCCTACAATGAGCAGTTCTAC.